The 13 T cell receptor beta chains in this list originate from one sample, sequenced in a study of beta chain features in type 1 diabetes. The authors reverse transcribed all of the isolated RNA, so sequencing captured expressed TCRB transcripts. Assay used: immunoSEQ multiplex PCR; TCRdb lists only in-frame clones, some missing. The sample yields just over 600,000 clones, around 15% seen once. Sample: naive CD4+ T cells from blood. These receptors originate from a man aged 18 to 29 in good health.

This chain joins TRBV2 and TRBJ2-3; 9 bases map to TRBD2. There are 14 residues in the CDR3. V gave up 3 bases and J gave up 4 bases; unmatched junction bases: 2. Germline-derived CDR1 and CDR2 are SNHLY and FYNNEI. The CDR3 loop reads CASSEGLASDTQYF. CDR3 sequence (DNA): TGTGCCAGCAGTGAGGGACTAGCATCAGATACGCAGTATTTT. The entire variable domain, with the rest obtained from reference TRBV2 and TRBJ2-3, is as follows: EPEVTQTPSHQVTQMGQEVILRCVPISNHLYFYWYRQILGQKVEFLVSFYNNEISEKSEIFDDQFSVERPDGSNFTLKIRSTKLEDSAMYFCASSEGLASDTQYFGPGTRLTVL.

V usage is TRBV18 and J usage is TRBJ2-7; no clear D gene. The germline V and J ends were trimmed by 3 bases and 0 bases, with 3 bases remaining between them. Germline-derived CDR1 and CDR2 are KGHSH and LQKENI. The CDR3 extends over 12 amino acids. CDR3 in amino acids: CASSPVSYEQYF. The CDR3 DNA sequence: TGTGCCAGCTCACCCGTCTCCTACGAGCAGTACTTC.

The DNA of the CDR3 is TGTGCCAGCAGCGTACATGGGGCCGGCGCGGGAAGGGCTTCTCAAGAGACCCAGTACTTC. Translated: CASSVHGAGAGRASQETQYF. The rearrangement uses TRBV9 and TRBJ2-5; D possibly corresponds to TRBD2 (6 bases). The V gene's germline CDR1 is SGDLS and CDR2 YYNGEE. Trimming shortened V by 1 base and J by 2 bases, and 27 bases separated the two germline ends. CDR3 length: 20 amino acids.

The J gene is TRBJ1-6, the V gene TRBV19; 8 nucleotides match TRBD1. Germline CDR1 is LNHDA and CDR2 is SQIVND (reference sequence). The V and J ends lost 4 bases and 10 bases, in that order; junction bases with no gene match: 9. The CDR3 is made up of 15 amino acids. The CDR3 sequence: CASSRGTGEGSPLHF. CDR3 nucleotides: TGTGCCAGTAGTAGAGGGACAGGCGAGGGGTCACCCCTCCACTTT.

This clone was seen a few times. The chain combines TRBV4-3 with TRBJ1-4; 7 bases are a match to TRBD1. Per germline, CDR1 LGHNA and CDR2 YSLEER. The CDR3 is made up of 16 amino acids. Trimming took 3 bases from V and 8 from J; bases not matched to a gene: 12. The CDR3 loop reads CASSQHPRGLREKLFF. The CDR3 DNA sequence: TGCGCCAGCAGCCAGCACCCAAGGGGGCTGAGAGAAAAACTGTTTTTT.

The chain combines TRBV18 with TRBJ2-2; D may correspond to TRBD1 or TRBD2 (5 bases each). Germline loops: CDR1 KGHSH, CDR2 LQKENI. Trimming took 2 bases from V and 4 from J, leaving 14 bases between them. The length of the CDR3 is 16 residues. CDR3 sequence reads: CASSPFRDELTGELFF. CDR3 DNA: TGTGCCAGCTCACCATTCCGGGACGAACTCACCGGGGAGCTGTTTTTT.

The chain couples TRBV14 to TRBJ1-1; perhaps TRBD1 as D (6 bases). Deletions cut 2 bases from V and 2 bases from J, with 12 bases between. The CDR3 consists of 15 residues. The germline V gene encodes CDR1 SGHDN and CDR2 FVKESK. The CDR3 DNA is TGTGCCAGCAGCCAAAGAAGACAGGCTAACACTGAAGCTTTCTTT. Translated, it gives CASSQRRQANTEAFF.

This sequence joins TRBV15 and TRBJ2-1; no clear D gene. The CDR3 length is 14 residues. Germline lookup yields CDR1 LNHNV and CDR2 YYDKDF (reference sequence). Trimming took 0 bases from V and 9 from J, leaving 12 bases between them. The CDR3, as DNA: TGTGCCACCAGCAGAGATCGAATAGCTGGTGAGCAGTTCTTC. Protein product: CATSRDRIAGEQFF.

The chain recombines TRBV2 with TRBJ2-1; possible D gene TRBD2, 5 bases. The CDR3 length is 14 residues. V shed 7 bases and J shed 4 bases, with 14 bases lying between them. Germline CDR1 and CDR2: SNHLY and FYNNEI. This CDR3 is CASNPGRGYNEQFF. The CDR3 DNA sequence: TGTGCCAGCAACCCGGGGAGAGGGTACAATGAGCAGTTCTTC.

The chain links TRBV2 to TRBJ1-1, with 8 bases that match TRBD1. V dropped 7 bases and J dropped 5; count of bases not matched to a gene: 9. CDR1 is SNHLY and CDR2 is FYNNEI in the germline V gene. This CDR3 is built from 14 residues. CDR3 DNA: TGTGCCAGCATCCTGACAGGGGTATATACTGAAGCTTTCTTT. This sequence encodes CASILTGVYTEAFF. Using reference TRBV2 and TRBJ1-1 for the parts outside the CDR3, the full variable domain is EPEVTQTPSHQVTQMGQEVILRCVPISNHLYFYWYRQILGQKVEFLVSFYNNEISEKSEIFDDQFSVERPDGSNFTLKIRSTKLEDSAMYFCASILTGVYTEAFFGQGTRLTVV.

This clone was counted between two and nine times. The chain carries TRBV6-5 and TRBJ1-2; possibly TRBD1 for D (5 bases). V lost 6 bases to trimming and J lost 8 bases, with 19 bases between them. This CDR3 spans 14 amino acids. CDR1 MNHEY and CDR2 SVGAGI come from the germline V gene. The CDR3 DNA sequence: TGTGCCAGCAGAGCAGGGAGGGACGACGGGGGCTACACCTTC. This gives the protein CASRAGRDDGGYTF.

The CDR3 region has the DNA TGTGCCACCAGCAGAGATTTGGGGACTGGGAACAGGGTGCAGTTCTTC. Protein sequence: CATSRDLGTGNRVQFF. The V call is TRBV15, the J call TRBJ2-1; perhaps D is TRBD1 or TRBD2 (6 bases each). The CDR3 consists of 16 residues. V was cut by 0 bases and J by 12 bases, with 21 bases left in between. The germline gives CDR1 LNHNV, CDR2 YYDKDF (reference sequence).

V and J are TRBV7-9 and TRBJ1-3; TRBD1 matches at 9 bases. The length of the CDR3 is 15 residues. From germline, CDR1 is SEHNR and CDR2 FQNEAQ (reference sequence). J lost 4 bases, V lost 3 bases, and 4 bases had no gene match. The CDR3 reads CASSFRTGDGNTIYF. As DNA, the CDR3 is TGTGCCAGCAGCTTTCGGACAGGGGACGGAAACACCATATATTTT.